The 14 T cell receptor beta chains presented below share a single source sample, sequenced in a study of CD8 T cells in Susac syndrome (dated 2019 in TCRdb). The library relied on the immunoSEQ multiplex PCR assay. RNA was extracted with the RNeasy kit and about 0.5 to 1 ug was reverse transcribed using random hexamers. In-frame beta chains were kept once TCRdb had trimmed the public reads at Q25 with fastp and called clones with MiXCR. Rows are combined by CDR3 protein, so each entry shows the most common genes and DNA. The sample data list about 140,000 distinct CDR3 sequences, and approximately 95% of these were observed just once. The top ten hold over 0.25% of the sample. The sequenced sample consisted of CD8+ T cells from PBMCs. These receptors were collected from a human donor in good health.

Only one count was recorded for this clonotype. J is TRBJ2-7 and V is TRBV3-1, with D possibly being TRBD2 (5 bases). Germline CDR1 reads LGHDT; CDR2 reads YNNKEL (reference sequence). The CDR3 has 13 residues. V dropped 6 bases and J dropped 1 base, with 10 bases sitting between them. The CDR3 loop is CASSRTQSYEQYF. The CDR3 region has the DNA TGTGCCAGCAGTCGGACTCAATCCTACGAGCAGTACTTC.

Only one count was recorded for this clonotype. This chain uses TRBV27 with TRBJ2-1; D may be TRBD2 (7 bases). V was pared by 3 bases and J by 6 bases, with 12 bases between. This CDR3 spans 14 amino acids. From germline, CDR1 is MNHEY and CDR2 SMNVEV (reference sequence). The CDR3 is CASSFRGAINEQFF. The DNA of the CDR3 is TGTGCCAGCAGTTTCCGGGGGGCTATCAATGAGCAGTTCTTC.

This clonotype turned up a few times. This chain uses TRBV4-3 with TRBJ1-1; D is perhaps TRBD1 (5 bases). This CDR3 is built from 16 residues. Germline loops: CDR1 LGHNA, CDR2 YSLEER. V was cut by 0 bases and J by 1 base, with 12 bases left in between. The CDR3 DNA reads TGCGCCAGCAGCCAAGATAGGGGACTGAGGAACACTGAAGCTTTCTTT. Residues: CASSQDRGLRNTEAFF.

The chain uses TRBV13 and TRBJ2-4; D may be TRBD1 (5 bases). The CDR3 runs 14 residues. V lost 4 bases and J lost 0, with 7 bases in between. The germline V gene encodes CDR1 PRHDT and CDR2 FYEKMQ (reference sequence). As DNA, the CDR3 is TGTGCCAGCAGCTCGACAGAAGCCAAAAACATTCAGTACTTC. This gives the protein CASSSTEAKNIQYF.

The V call is TRBV20-1, the J call TRBJ1-2, with 9 nucleotides matching TRBD1. V dropped 6 bases and J dropped 5; count of bases not matched to a gene: 10. Germline V gene sequence: CDR1 DFQATT, CDR2 SNEGSKA (reference sequence). The CDR3 length is 14 residues. The CDR3 is CSAPPRDRVYGYTF. CDR3 in DNA: TGCAGTGCACCCCCCAGGGACAGGGTTTATGGCTACACCTTC.

The chain uses TRBV13 and TRBJ2-7; 7 bases fit TRBD1. Germline V gene data show CDR1 as PRHDT and CDR2 as FYEKMQ (reference sequence). CDR3 length equals 13 residues. Trimming took 5 bases from V and 3 from J; bases not matched to a gene: 4. The CDR3 nucleotides read TGTGCCAGCAGCACAAGGGACAGCTACGAGCAGTACTTC. It codes for CASSTRDSYEQYF.

In nucleotides, the CDR3 is TGTGCCAGCGGAGGACAGGTTTATGGCTACACCTTC. Translated, it gives CASGGQVYGYTF. The J gene is TRBJ1-2, the V gene TRBV2; 7 nucleotides align to TRBD1. The CDR3 is 12 residues long. Germline V lookup: CDR1 SNHLY, CDR2 FYNNEI. Losses at the gene ends were 8 bases for V and 5 bases for J; bases not matched to a gene: 5.

This chain uses TRBV18 with TRBJ2-1, with a possible D match to TRBD1 (5 bases). Germline CDR1 reads KGHSH; CDR2 reads LQKENI. The CDR3 has 14 amino acids. V shed 3 bases and J shed 6 bases, with 12 bases lying between them. The CDR3 bases are TGTGCCAGCTCACCCCTGCAGGGCAGCAATGAGCAGTTCTTC. Protein: CASSPLQGSNEQFF.

The rearrangement joins TRBV30 to TRBJ1-1, with D perhaps matching TRBD1 (6 bases). V shed 2 bases and J shed 1 base, with 11 bases lying between them. The CDR3 is 14 amino acids. Germline CDR1 GTSNPN, CDR2 SVGIG (reference sequence). The CDR3: CAWSPDRQNTEAFF. In nucleotides, the CDR3 is TGTGCCTGGAGTCCCGACAGGCAGAACACTGAAGCTTTCTTT.

The chain couples TRBV7-9 to TRBJ2-3; 8 bases agree with TRBD2. The germline V gene has CDR1 SEHNR and CDR2 FQNEAQ (reference sequence). CDR3 length: 15 residues. V dropped 3 bases and J dropped 2; count of bases not matched to a gene: 4. In nucleotides, the CDR3 is TGTGCCAGCAGCTTTACTAGCGGCGACACAGATACGCAGTATTTT. Translating gives CASSFTSGDTDTQYF.

V gene TRBV4-2 combines with J gene TRBJ2-4; TRBD1 might be the D (5 bases). CDR3 length: 16 residues. V was shortened by 0 bases and J by 0 bases, with 9 bases between the two germline ends. From germline, CDR1 is LGHNA and CDR2 YNFKEQ. This CDR3 reads CASSQEQGLAKNIQYF. The CDR3 DNA sequence: TGTGCCAGCAGCCAAGAGCAGGGCCTAGCCAAAAACATTCAGTACTTC.

V is TRBV2 and J is TRBJ2-3, with TRBD2 as a possible D gene (6 bases). V lost 0 bases and J lost 2, with 9 bases in between. CDR3 length equals 15 residues. Looked up from germline, CDR1 is SNHLY and CDR2 is FYNNEI. CDR3 amino acids: CASSEAGLDTDTQYF. The DNA for the CDR3 is TGTGCCAGCAGTGAAGCGGGACTCGACACAGATACGCAGTATTTT.

This clonotype came up once. The chain links TRBV3-1 to TRBJ2-1, with D tentatively TRBD2 (6 bases). Germline lookup yields CDR1 LGHDT and CDR2 YNNKEL (reference sequence). V was cut by 0 bases and J by 3 bases, with 12 bases left in between. The CDR3 spans 16 residues. CDR3 sequence: CASSQEGWEDYNEQFF. Here the CDR3 DNA reads TGTGCCAGCAGCCAAGAAGGGTGGGAGGACTACAATGAGCAGTTCTTC.

The rearrangement joins TRBV13 to TRBJ2-1, with 9 bases that match TRBD1. Germline V gives CDR1 PRHDT, CDR2 FYEKMQ (reference sequence). This CDR3 is 15 amino acids long. After removal of 5 bases from V and 5 bases from J, the junction contained 7 bases not matched to a gene. Written as DNA, the CDR3 is TGTGCCAGCAGCGTCGGGACAGGGCTGCACAATGAGCAGTTCTTC. This gives the protein CASSVGTGLHNEQFF.